The source of this TCR beta chain is a study of T-cell reconstitution after alpha-beta-depleted transplantation in children. This clonotype came up a few times. The CDR3 is 14 residues long. Between the trimmed V and J ends, which lost 6 bases and 4 bases, there was a span of 14 bases. Looked up from germline, CDR1 is SGHRS and CDR2 is YFSETQ. Construction of the TCRbeta library involved unique molecular identifiers. Each CDR3 protein is one row after TCRdb ran MiXCR on the PCR reads. The table includes hundreds of thousands of distinct CDR3 sequences, roughly 15% detected once. This clonotype was sampled from a human donor who donated a stem cell graft to a child with acute myeloid leukemia. The chain combines TRBV5-1 with TRBJ2-1; D is unclear. The sequences come from PBMCs from the stem cell graft donor, collected from the stem cell graft. The CDR3 DNA reads TGCGCCAGCACTCCGGGTTCAGCATACAATGAGCAGTTCTTC. This translates into CASTPGSAYNEQFF.